This TCR beta chain was documented in a study of CD4+ T cells in melanoma. Study-wide points: CD8+ T cell, macrophage and B cell function reportedly correlated with neoantigen-specific CD4+ T cells. Reportedly, melanoma neoantigen-specific CD4+ T cells showed varied differentiation states.

Points on this clone: Antigen specificity is unknown.

V lost 2 bases to trimming and J lost 6 bases, with 8 bases between them. The CDR3 loop spans 12 amino acids. Germline CDR1 reads SGHNT; CDR2 reads YYREEE (reference sequence). This table comes from immunoSEQ multiplex PCR, and its TCRdb copy is limited to in-frame clones, with some not included. The sample has fewer than 150,000 clones, around 90% seen once; the top ten hold less than 2%. This sequence joins TRBV5-4 and TRBJ2-5; D is undetermined. The clonotype was recovered from a human donor with melanoma. The CDR3 DNA follows: TGTGCCAGCAGCTTCTATCAGAAGACCCAGTACTTC. It yields the protein CASSFYQKTQYF. Supplemented by reference TRBV5-4 and TRBJ2-5, the full variable domain reads ETGVTQSPTHLIKTRGQQVTLRCSSQSGHNTVSWYQQALGQGPQFIFQYYREEENGRGNFPPRFSGLQFPNYSSELNVNALELDDSALYLCASSFYQKTQYFGPGTRLLVL.